This TCR beta chain is from a study of cytomegalovirus exposure and HLA in healthy donors. Turning to the study itself: The early release's HLA-typed donors yielded roughly 85 million unique TCRs.

Concerning this clone: Its ends do not fully match the called genes, so a read error is possible.

The PCR was carried out with 60 Vbeta primers and 13 Jbeta primers. Clones were sequenced by immunoSEQ multiplex PCR, and TCRdb holds only the in-frame ones, with some missing. The table includes around 41,000 clones, approximately 75% detected once. The CDR3 has 17 residues. Germline CDR1 is SSHAT and CDR2 is FNYEAQ (reference sequence). This chain connects TRBV7-7 to TRBJ1-1; 10 bases are shared with TRBD1. Sequencing input: PBMCs. The receptor was isolated from a middle-aged man in good health and CMV-seronegative. The CDR3, as DNA: TGTGCTAGCAGCTTACCACCTCCTGACAGGGGGCGGACTGAAGCTTTCTTT. Translation: CASSLPPPDRGRTEAFF.